This T cell receptor beta chain was observed in a study of blood T cell repertoires in COVID-19. V was pared by 6 bases and J by 0 bases, with 20 bases between. The CDR3 consists of 17 residues. Germline assignment: CDR1 MNHEY and CDR2 SMNVEV (reference sequence). This table comes from immunoSEQ multiplex PCR, and its TCRdb copy is limited to in-frame clones, with some not included. Found here are around 230,000 clones, roughly four fifths of them singletons; the top ten hold about 10%. This chain uses TRBV27 with TRBJ1-2, with TRBD1 as a possible D gene (6 bases). The clonotype originates from a middle-aged man who had recovered from COVID-19. The sample consisted of PBMCs or T cells enriched from blood (not recorded which). The CDR3 DNA follows: TGTGCCAGCAGCCCCGCAGGGGTTTTTCCAACTAACTATGGCTACACCTTC. It encodes CASSPAGVFPTNYGYTF.